This TCR beta chain was captured by sequencing in a study of PD-1 blockade in mismatch repair-deficient tumors. The study's findings and limits: After pembrolizumab, tumor-resident clones rose rapidly, then generally contracted before radiologic responses.

The TCR-sequenced patients were a few responders to pembrolizumab. As concerns this clone: What it binds is unknown.

Method: immunoSEQ multiplex PCR; TCRdb's copy keeps in-frame clones and lacks some. The repertoire holds 60,000 to 70,000 clones, 88% seen once, with approximately 15% in the top ten. This material consisted of peripheral blood, taken 52 weeks after starting pembrolizumab. The source of this sequence is an adult with mismatch repair-deficient cancer.

The CDR3 loop reads CASSFGAGASEQYF. In DNA, the CDR3 is TGTGCCAGCAGTTTTGGGGCCGGCGCGTCGGAGCAGTACTTC. The chain combines TRBV27 with TRBJ2-7, with D possibly being TRBD1 (5 bases). V gave up 3 bases and J gave up 7 bases, with 16 bases separating them. This CDR3 is built from 14 residues. Per germline, CDR1 MNHEY and CDR2 SMNVEV (reference sequence).